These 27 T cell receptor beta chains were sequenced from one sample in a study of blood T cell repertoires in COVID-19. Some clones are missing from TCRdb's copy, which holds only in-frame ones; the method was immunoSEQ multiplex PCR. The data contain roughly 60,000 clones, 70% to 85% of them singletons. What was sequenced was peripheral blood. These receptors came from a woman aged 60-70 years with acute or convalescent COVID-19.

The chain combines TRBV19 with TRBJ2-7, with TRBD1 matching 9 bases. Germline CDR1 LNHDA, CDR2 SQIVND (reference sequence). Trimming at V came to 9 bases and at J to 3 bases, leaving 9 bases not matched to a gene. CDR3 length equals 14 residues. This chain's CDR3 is CASTPGQGRYEQYF. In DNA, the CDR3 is TGTGCCAGCACGCCGGGACAGGGCCGCTACGAGCAGTACTTC.

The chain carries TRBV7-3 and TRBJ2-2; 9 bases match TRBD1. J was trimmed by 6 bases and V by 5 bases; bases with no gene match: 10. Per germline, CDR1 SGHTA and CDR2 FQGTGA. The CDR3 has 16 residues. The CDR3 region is CASSPEGQGGPGELFF. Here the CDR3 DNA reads TGTGCCAGCAGCCCGGAGGGACAGGGTGGACCCGGGGAGCTGTTTTTT.

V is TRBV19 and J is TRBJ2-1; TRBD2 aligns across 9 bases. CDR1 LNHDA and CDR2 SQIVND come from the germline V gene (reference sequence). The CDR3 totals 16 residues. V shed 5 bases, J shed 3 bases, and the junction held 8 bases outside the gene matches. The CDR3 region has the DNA TGTGCCAGTAGTGTTAGCGGGGGCTTCATCTACAATGAGCAGTTCTTC. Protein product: CASSVSGGFIYNEQFF.

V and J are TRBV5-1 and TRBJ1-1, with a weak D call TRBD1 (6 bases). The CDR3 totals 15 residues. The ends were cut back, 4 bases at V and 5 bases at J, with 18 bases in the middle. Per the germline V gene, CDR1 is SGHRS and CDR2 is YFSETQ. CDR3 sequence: CASSLRSGGETEAFF. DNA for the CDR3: TGCGCCAGCAGCCTCCGTTCGGGGGGCGAAACTGAAGCTTTCTTT.

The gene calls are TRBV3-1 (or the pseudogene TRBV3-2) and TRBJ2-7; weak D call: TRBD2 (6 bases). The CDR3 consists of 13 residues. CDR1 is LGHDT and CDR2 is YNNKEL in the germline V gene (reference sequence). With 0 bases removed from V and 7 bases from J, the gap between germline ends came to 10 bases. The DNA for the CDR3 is TGTGCCAGCAGCCAAGATCCCCGGGGGGAGCAGTACTTC. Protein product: CASSQDPRGEQYF.

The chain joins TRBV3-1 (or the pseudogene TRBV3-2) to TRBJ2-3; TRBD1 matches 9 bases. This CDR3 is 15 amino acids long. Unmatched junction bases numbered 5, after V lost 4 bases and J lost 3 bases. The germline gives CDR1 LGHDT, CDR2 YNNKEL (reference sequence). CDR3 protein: CASSPTGGKTDTQYF. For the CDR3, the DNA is TGTGCCAGCAGCCCCACAGGGGGCAAAACAGATACGCAGTATTTT.

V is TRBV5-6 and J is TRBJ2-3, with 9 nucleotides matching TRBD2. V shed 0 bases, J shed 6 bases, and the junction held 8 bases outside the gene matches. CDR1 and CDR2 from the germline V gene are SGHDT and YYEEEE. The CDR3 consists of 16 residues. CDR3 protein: CASSLVTSGRVDTQYF. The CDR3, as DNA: TGTGCCAGCAGCTTGGTTACTAGCGGGCGGGTCGATACGCAGTATTTT.

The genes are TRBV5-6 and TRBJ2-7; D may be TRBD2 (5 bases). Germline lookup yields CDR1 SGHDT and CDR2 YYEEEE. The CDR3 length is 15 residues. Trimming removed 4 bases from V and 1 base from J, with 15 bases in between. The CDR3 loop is CASSRQRMGSYEQYF. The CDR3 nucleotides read TGTGCCAGCAGCCGCCAGCGGATGGGGTCCTACGAGCAGTACTTC.

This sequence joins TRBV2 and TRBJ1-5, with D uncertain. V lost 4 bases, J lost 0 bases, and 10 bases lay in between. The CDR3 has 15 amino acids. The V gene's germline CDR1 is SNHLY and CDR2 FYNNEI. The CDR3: CASSVLSYSNQPQHF. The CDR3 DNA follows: TGTGCCAGCAGTGTCCTTAGCTATAGCAATCAGCCCCAGCATTTT.

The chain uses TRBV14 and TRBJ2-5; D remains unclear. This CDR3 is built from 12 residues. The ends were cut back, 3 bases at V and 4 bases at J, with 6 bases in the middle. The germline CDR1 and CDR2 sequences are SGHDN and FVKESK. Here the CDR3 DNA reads TGTGCCAGCAGCCAGCGGCGAGAGACCCAGTACTTC. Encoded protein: CASSQRRETQYF.

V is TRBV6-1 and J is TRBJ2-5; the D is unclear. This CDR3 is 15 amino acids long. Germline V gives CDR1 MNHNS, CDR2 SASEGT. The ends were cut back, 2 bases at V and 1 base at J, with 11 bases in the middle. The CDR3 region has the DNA TGTGCCAGCAGTGAATTAACTACACGCCAAGAGACCCAGTACTTC. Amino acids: CASSELTTRQETQYF.

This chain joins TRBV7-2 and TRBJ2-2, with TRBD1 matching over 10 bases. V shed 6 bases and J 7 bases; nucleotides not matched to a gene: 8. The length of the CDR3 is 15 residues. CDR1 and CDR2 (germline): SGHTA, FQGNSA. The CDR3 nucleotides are TGTGCCAGCAGATTTAAGACAGGGGGCATCGGGGAGCTGTTTTTT. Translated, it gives CASRFKTGGIGELFF.

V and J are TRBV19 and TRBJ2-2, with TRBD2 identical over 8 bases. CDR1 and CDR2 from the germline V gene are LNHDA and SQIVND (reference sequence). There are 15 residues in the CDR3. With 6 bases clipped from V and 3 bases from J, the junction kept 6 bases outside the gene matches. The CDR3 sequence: CASRNGGGYTGELFF. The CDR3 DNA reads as TGTGCCAGTAGGAATGGCGGGGGGTACACCGGGGAGCTGTTTTTT.

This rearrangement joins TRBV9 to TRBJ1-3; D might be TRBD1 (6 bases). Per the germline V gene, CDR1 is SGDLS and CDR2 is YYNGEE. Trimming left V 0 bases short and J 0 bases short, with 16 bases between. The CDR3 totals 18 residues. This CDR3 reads CASSVEAQGHNSGNTIYF. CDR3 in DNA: TGTGCCAGCAGCGTAGAGGCACAGGGCCACAACTCTGGAAACACCATATATTTT.

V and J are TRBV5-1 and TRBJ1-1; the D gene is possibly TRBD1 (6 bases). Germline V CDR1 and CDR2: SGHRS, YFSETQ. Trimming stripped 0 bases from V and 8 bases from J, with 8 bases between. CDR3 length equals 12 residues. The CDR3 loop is CASSLAGQEAFF. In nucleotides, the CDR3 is TGCGCCAGCAGCTTGGCCGGACAGGAAGCTTTCTTT.

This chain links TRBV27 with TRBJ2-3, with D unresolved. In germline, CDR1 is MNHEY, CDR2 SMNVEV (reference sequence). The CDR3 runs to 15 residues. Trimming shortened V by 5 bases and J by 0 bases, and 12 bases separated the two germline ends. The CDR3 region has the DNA TGTGCCAGCAGTCACGGGTCGAGAAGCACAGATACGCAGTATTTT. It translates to CASSHGSRSTDTQYF.

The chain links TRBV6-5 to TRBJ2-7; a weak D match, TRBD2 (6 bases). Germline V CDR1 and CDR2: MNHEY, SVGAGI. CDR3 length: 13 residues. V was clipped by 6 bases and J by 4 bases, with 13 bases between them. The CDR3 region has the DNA TGTGCCAGCAGCCACGATGGGGGGTACGAGCAGTACTTC. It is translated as CASSHDGGYEQYF.

The CDR3 DNA reads TGCAGCGTTGGTACAGGGGGCGGGACTGAAGCTTTCTTT. It encodes CSVGTGGGTEAFF. This rearrangement joins TRBV29-1 to TRBJ1-1; 9 bases line up with TRBD1. This CDR3 contains 13 residues. Per the germline V gene, CDR1 is SQVTM and CDR2 is ANQGSEA. V was clipped by 4 bases and J by 5 bases; unmatched bases: 5.

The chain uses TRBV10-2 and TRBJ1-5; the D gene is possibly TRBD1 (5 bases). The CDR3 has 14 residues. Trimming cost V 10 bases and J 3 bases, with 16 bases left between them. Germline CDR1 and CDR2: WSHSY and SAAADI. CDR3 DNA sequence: TGCGCCACGAATATCGGGGGTTCCAATCAGCCCCAGCATTTT. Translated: CATNIGGSNQPQHF.

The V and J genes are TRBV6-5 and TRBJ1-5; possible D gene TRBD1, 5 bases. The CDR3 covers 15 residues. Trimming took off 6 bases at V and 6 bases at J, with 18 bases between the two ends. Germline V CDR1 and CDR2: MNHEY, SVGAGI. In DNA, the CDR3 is TGTGCCAGCAGCACCCACGGGGGTTGGGGTCAGCCCCAGCATTTT. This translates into CASSTHGGWGQPQHF.

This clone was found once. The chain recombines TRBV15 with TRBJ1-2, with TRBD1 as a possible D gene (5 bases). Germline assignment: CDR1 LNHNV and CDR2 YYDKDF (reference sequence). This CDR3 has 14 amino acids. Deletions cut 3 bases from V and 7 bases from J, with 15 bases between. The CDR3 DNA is TGTGCCACCAGCAGTGACACCTGGGGACTTGGCTACACCTTC. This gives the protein CATSSDTWGLGYTF.

The CDR3 reads CASTIDRDSPLHF. CDR3 nucleotides: TGCGCCAGTACGATCGACAGGGACTCACCCCTCCACTTT. The chain carries TRBV5-1 and TRBJ1-6; 7 bases agree with TRBD1. Trimming took 8 bases from V and 10 from J; bases not matched to a gene: 9. The CDR3 is made up of 13 amino acids. From germline, CDR1 is SGHRS and CDR2 YFSETQ.

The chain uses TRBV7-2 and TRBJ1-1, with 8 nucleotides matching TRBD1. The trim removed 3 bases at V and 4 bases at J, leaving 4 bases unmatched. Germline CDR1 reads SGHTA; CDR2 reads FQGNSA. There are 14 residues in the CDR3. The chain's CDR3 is CASSFQGAGTEAFF. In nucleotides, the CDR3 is TGTGCCAGCAGCTTTCAGGGGGCGGGCACTGAAGCTTTCTTT.

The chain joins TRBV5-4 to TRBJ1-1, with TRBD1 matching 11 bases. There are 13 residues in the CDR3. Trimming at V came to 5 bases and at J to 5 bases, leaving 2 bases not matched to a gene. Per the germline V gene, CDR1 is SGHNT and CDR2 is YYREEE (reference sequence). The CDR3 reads CASRRDRGTEAFF. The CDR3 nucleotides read TGTGCCAGCAGGCGGGACAGGGGGACTGAAGCTTTCTTT.

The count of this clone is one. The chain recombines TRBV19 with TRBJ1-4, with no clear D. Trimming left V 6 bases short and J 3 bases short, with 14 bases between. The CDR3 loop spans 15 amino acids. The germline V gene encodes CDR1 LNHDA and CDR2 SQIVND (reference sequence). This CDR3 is CASRRARAANEKLFF. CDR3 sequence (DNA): TGTGCCAGTAGACGGGCCCGAGCGGCTAATGAAAAACTGTTTTTT.

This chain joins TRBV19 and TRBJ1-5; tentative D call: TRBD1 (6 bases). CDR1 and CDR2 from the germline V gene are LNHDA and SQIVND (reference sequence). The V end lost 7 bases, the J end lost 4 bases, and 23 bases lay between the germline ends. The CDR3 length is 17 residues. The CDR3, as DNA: TGTGCCAGTAACTACCCACCCGACAGGACCAAGAATCAGCCCCAGCATTTT. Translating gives CASNYPPDRTKNQPQHF.

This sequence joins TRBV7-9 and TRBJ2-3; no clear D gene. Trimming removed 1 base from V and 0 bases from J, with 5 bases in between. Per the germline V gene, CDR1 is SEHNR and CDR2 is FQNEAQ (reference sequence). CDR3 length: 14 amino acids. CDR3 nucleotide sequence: TGTGCCAGCAGCTTAGGTTTAAGCACAGATACGCAGTATTTT. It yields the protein CASSLGLSTDTQYF. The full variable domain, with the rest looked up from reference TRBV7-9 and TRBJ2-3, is DTGVSQNPRHKITKRGQNVTFRCDPISEHNRLYWYRQTLGQGPEFLTYFQNEAQLEKSRLLSDRFSAERPKGSFSTLEIQRTEQGDSAMYLCASSLGLSTDTQYFGPGTRLTVL.